A single sample is the source of the 27 T cell receptor beta chains below, sequenced in a study of cytomegalovirus exposure and HLA in healthy donors. The PCR employed 60 Vbeta primers together with 13 Jbeta primers. TCRdb's table, derived via immunoSEQ multiplex PCR, lists solely in-frame clones and lacks some. The table for this sample gives about 140,000 clones. The sequencing sample was made of PBMCs. The receptors come from a young woman in good health and CMV-seronegative.

V and J are TRBV6-5 and TRBJ2-1; D ambiguous. Germline assignment: CDR1 MNHEY and CDR2 SVGAGI. V shed 6 bases and J shed 3 bases, with 9 bases lying between them. This CDR3 has 13 amino acids. The CDR3 region is CASSLGHYNEQFF. The CDR3 region has the DNA TGTGCCAGCAGCCTGGGCCACTACAATGAGCAGTTCTTC.

This chain links TRBV19 with TRBJ1-1; TRBD1 agrees at 8 bases. CDR1 is LNHDA, CDR2 SQIVND, per germline (reference sequence). CDR3 size: 15 residues. The ends lost 5 bases at V and 1 base at J; junction bases unmatched: 6. The CDR3 loop is CASSLPGGQNTEAFF. CDR3 DNA sequence: TGTGCCAGTAGTCTCCCAGGGGGCCAGAACACTGAAGCTTTCTTT.

The gene calls are TRBV7-2 and TRBJ2-3; D is perhaps TRBD1 (5 bases). CDR1 and CDR2 (germline): SGHTA, FQGNSA. The CDR3 has 14 residues. Trimming took off 3 bases at V and 5 bases at J, with 12 bases between the two ends. The CDR3 here is CASSFSGYGDTQYF. Here the CDR3 DNA reads TGTGCCAGCAGCTTCTCAGGGTATGGAGATACGCAGTATTTT.

This chain uses TRBV4-1 with TRBJ2-5; 14 bases line up with TRBD2. The V and J ends lost 4 bases and 2 bases, in that order; junction bases with no gene match: 9. Per the germline V gene, CDR1 is MGHRA and CDR2 is YSYEKL. This CDR3 spans 18 amino acids. The CDR3 protein is CASSPGLAGGSWQETQYF. The CDR3 DNA is TGCGCCAGCAGCCCAGGACTAGCGGGAGGTAGTTGGCAAGAGACCCAGTACTTC.

This chain connects TRBV5-1 to TRBJ2-7; D is perhaps TRBD1 (5 bases). The length of the CDR3 is 15 residues. From germline, CDR1 is SGHRS and CDR2 YFSETQ. V lost 0 bases, J lost 0 bases, and 10 bases lay in between. The CDR3 sequence: CASSLAQGNSYEQYF. In DNA, the CDR3 is TGCGCCAGCAGCTTGGCCCAGGGAAACTCCTACGAGCAGTACTTC.

This sequence joins TRBV4-1 and TRBJ2-2; possible D gene TRBD1, 6 bases. CDR1 and CDR2 (germline): MGHRA, YSYEKL. The CDR3 loop spans 18 amino acids. V was trimmed by 6 bases and J by 5 bases, leaving 25 bases between them. The chain's CDR3 is CASSQLHRARSRTGELFF. The DNA for the CDR3 is TGCGCCAGCAGTCAATTACACAGGGCTCGCTCGAGGACCGGGGAGCTGTTTTTT.

The V gene is TRBV6-1, the J gene TRBJ2-5; 10 bases are shared with TRBD1. This CDR3 region has 15 residues. In germline, CDR1 is MNHNS, CDR2 SASEGT. The V gene end was trimmed by 4 bases and the J gene end by 5 bases; junction bases not matched to a gene: 7. This chain's CDR3 is CASSGFPGQGETQYF. In DNA, the CDR3 is TGTGCCAGCAGTGGGTTCCCGGGACAGGGGGAGACCCAGTACTTC.

The CDR3 reads CASSPGQGNTIYF. CDR3 in DNA: TGTGCCAGCTCACCCGGACAGGGAAACACCATATATTTT. This sequence joins TRBV18 and TRBJ1-3, with a tentative D call TRBD1 (6 bases). The V end was cut by 3 bases, the J end by 4 bases, with 7 bases between. CDR1 is KGHSH and CDR2 is LQKENI in the germline V gene. The CDR3 sequence is 13 residues long.

The genes are TRBV19 and TRBJ2-1; D possibly corresponds to TRBD1 (5 bases). V lost 7 bases, J lost 6 bases, and 13 bases lay in between. There are 13 residues in the CDR3. Germline V gene lookup returns CDR1 LNHDA and CDR2 SQIVND (reference sequence). CDR3 residues: CASTRQGSNEQFF. The CDR3 DNA reads as TGTGCCAGTACCCGCCAGGGAAGCAATGAGCAGTTCTTC.

V is TRBV5-1 and J is TRBJ1-1; tentative D call: TRBD1 (6 bases). This CDR3 contains 14 residues. Germline CDR1 reads SGHRS; CDR2 reads YFSETQ. V lost 3 bases and J 0 bases, leaving 9 bases between the germline ends. The CDR3 sequence: CASSSTGLNTEAFF. CDR3 coding DNA: TGCGCCAGCAGCTCTACAGGGTTGAACACTGAAGCTTTCTTT. The variable domain in full, with the rest retrieved from reference TRBV5-1 and TRBJ1-1, is KAGVTQTPRYLIKTRGQQVTLSCSPISGHRSVSWYQQTPGQGLQFLFEYFSETQRNKGNFPGRFSGRQFSNSRSEMNVSTLELGDSALYLCASSSTGLNTEAFFGQGTRLTVV.

CDR3 in amino acids: CASSPRQGKDTGELFF. The DNA for the CDR3 is TGTGCCAGCTCCCCGAGACAGGGGAAAGACACCGGGGAGCTGTTTTTT. The V and J genes are TRBV18 and TRBJ2-2; 8 bases fit TRBD1. Germline values: CDR1 KGHSH, CDR2 LQKENI. J lost 3 bases, V lost 6 bases, and 9 bases had no gene match. This CDR3 contains 16 residues.

V gene TRBV7-2 combines with J gene TRBJ1-3; a weak D match, TRBD1 (5 bases). The length of the CDR3 is 18 residues. V was pared by 3 bases and J by 0 bases, with 18 bases between. Germline CDR1 SGHTA, CDR2 FQGNSA. CDR3 bases: TGTGCCAGCAGCTTCTTTAATTTAGGGGCGCTCTCTGGAAACACCATATATTTT. Protein product: CASSFFNLGALSGNTIYF.

CDR3 nucleotide sequence: TGTGCCAGCAGCCTAGGACTAGCGGGATACGATGAGCAGTTCTTC. Translated: CASSLGLAGYDEQFF. The chain uses TRBV7-2 and TRBJ2-1; 12 bases are shared with TRBD2. Trimming took 5 bases from V and 8 from J; bases not matched to a gene: 7. Germline lookup yields CDR1 SGHTA and CDR2 FQGNSA. The CDR3 loop spans 15 amino acids.

V gene TRBV5-4 combines with J gene TRBJ2-5, with D possibly matching TRBD1 (6 bases). TRBJ2-7 matches the DNA end more closely, so the J call is doubtful. CDR1 and CDR2 from the germline V gene are SGHNT and YYREEE (reference sequence). This CDR3 spans 15 amino acids. The CDR3 here is CASSKKGELHYEQYF. CDR3 nucleotides: TGTGCCAGCAGCAAAAAGGGGGAGTTGCACTACGAGCAGTACTTC.

The chain joins TRBV11-3 to TRBJ2-3; a weak D match, TRBD2 (7 bases). The CDR3 has 15 amino acids. CDR1 and CDR2 from the germline V gene are SGHNT and YENEEA. The V end was cut by 1 base, the J end by 11 bases, with 19 bases between. CDR3 sequence reads: CASSLVSRGAGRQYF. CDR3 in DNA: TGTGCCAGCAGCTTAGTCTCACGGGGGGCCGGTAGGCAGTATTTT.

J is TRBJ1-1 and V is TRBV4-1; TRBD1 matches at 8 bases. The CDR3 length is 16 residues. Germline CDR1 MGHRA, CDR2 YSYEKL. The ends lost 0 bases at V and 1 base at J; junction bases unmatched: 4. In DNA, the CDR3 is TGCGCCAGCAGCCAAGATCCAGGGGGCCGGAACACTGAAGCTTTCTTT. This sequence encodes CASSQDPGGRNTEAFF.

The chain has TRBV18 and TRBJ1-5; no definite D call. Germline lookup yields CDR1 KGHSH and CDR2 LQKENI. V lost 5 bases, J lost 3 bases, and 8 bases lay in between. The CDR3 consists of 13 residues. The CDR3 nucleotides read TGTGCCAGCTCATCCTACGTCAATCAGCCCCAGCATTTT. Translation: CASSSYVNQPQHF. The full variable domain, in which reference TRBV18 and TRBJ1-5 provide the parts outside the CDR3, is NAGVMQNPRHLVRRRGQEARLRCSPMKGHSHVYWYRQLPEEGLKFMVYLQKENIIDESGMPKERFSAEFPKEGPSILRIQQVVRGDSAAYFCASSSYVNQPQHFGDGTRLSIL.

CDR3 DNA: TGTGCCAGCAGCCATACACAGAGCTCCTACAATGAGCAGTTCTTC. Amino acids: CASSHTQSSYNEQFF. The chain links TRBV13 to TRBJ2-1; unclear D gene. Germline V gives CDR1 PRHDT, CDR2 FYEKMQ (reference sequence). This CDR3 contains 15 residues. Trimming took off 5 bases at V and 0 bases at J, with 11 bases between the two ends.

The genes are TRBV7-2 and TRBJ1-2; TRBD1 matches 7 bases. The germline CDR1 and CDR2 sequences are SGHTA and FQGNSA. The CDR3 sequence is 15 residues long. V lost 3 bases and J lost 4; bases outside the gene matches: 8. The CDR3 here is CASSFLSGTAYGYTF. CDR3 bases: TGTGCCAGCAGCTTTCTCTCCGGGACAGCCTATGGCTACACCTTC.

The chain uses TRBV2 and TRBJ2-7; TRBD2 matches at 10 bases. Germline-derived CDR1 and CDR2 are SNHLY and FYNNEI. The CDR3 runs to 14 residues. V lost 1 base, J lost 6 bases, and 3 bases stayed unmatched. The DNA for the CDR3 is TGTGCCAGCAGTGAAGACCTAGCGGGAGCCGAGCAGTACTTC. Translation gives CASSEDLAGAEQYF. The variable domain in full, with the rest retrieved from reference TRBV2 and TRBJ2-7, is EPEVTQTPSHQVTQMGQEVILRCVPISNHLYFYWYRQILGQKVEFLVSFYNNEISEKSEIFDDQFSVERPDGSNFTLKIRSTKLEDSAMYFCASSEDLAGAEQYFGPGTRLTVT.

The chain carries TRBV5-1 and TRBJ2-1, with 8 positions matching TRBD1. There are 14 residues in the CDR3. Germline assignment: CDR1 SGHRS and CDR2 YFSETQ. V trimming: 6 bases; J trimming: 7 bases; junction bases outside the gene matches: 9. CDR3 nucleotides: TGCGCCAGCACCCGACAGGGGTGGGAGAATGAGCAGTTCTTC. It codes for CASTRQGWENEQFF.

The chain combines TRBV30 with TRBJ2-7; D perhaps matches TRBD2 (5 bases). Trimming took 5 bases from V and 10 from J, leaving 18 bases between them. CDR1 is GTSNPN, CDR2 SVGIG, per germline (reference sequence). The CDR3 contains 12 residues. The CDR3, as DNA: TGTGCCTGGGGTTCCCTCGGGGTCCCTCAGTACTTC. It codes for CAWGSLGVPQYF.

The chain has TRBV18 and TRBJ1-2; 12 nucleotides agree with TRBD1. Looked up from germline, CDR1 is KGHSH and CDR2 is LQKENI. Trimming took 3 bases from V and 6 from J; bases not matched to a gene: 5. The CDR3 extends over 15 amino acids. This CDR3 reads CASSPGTGGPDGYTF. In DNA, the CDR3 is TGTGCCAGCTCACCCGGGACAGGGGGCCCTGATGGCTACACCTTC.

The chain's CDR3 is CASSFRGGNTGELFF. CDR3 bases: TGTGCCAGCAGCTTTCGGGGGGGGAACACCGGGGAGCTGTTTTTT. The chain has TRBV11-1 and TRBJ2-2; 8 nucleotides align to TRBD2. V shed 3 bases and J 1 base; nucleotides not matched to a gene: 1. The CDR3 loop spans 15 amino acids. Germline V gene data show CDR1 as SGHAT and CDR2 as FQDESV (reference sequence). Full variable domain (remainder filled in from reference TRBV11-1 and TRBJ2-2): EAEVAQSPRYKITEKSQAVAFWCDPISGHATLYWYRQILGQGPELLVQFQDESVVDDSQLPKDRFSAERLKGVDSTLKIQPAELGDSAMYLCASSFRGGNTGELFFGEGSRLTVL.

The CDR3 is CAWSVRGGGEAFF. For the CDR3, the DNA is TGTGCCTGGAGTGTACGGGGGGGAGGTGAAGCTTTCTTT. V is TRBV30 and J is TRBJ1-1; D may be TRBD1 (5 bases). Trimming pared 0 bases from V and 7 bases from J, leaving 12 bases between. The V gene's germline CDR1 is GTSNPN and CDR2 SVGIG (reference sequence). This CDR3 has 13 amino acids.

The rearrangement joins TRBV7-2 to TRBJ2-1; D not certain. V was clipped by 1 base and J by 14 bases, with 15 bases between them. Germline V gene lookup returns CDR1 SGHTA and CDR2 FQGNSA. The CDR3 is made up of 13 amino acids. CDR3 sequence (DNA): TGTGCCAGCAGCTTAGGCCCCCAGGCCAGAGAGTTCTTC. Encoded protein: CASSLGPQAREFF.

This sequence joins TRBV6-5 and TRBJ1-2, with a tentative D call TRBD1 (6 bases). This CDR3 is built from 14 residues. Germline CDR1 and CDR2: MNHEY and SVGAGI. Deletions cut 0 bases from V and 6 bases from J, with 11 bases between. The CDR3 sequence: CASSYSISGDGYTF. The CDR3 DNA sequence: TGTGCCAGCAGTTACTCGATTTCAGGGGATGGCTACACCTTC.